What follows describes a single T cell receptor (beta chain). The antigen is unknown. The CDR3 is 15 amino acids. The V end lost 3 bases, the J end lost 3 bases, and 15 bases lay between the germline ends. Germline assignment: CDR1 SGDLS and CDR2 YYNGEE. MiXCR, applied by TCRdb to the reads, yields one record per CDR3 protein. This table has approximately 910,000 distinct CDR3 sequences, around a third appearing once. The record originates from a study of T cell repertoires in cytomegalovirus infection. The wider study: CMV epitopes in the study were HLA-C-restricted (recently identified) and HLA-B-restricted (well studied). Public TCR beta signature analysis indicated the presence of both CMV infection and matching HLA type.

The origin of this receptor is a human donor in good health (CMV status not recorded). Some clones in this sample may be carry-over from other donors' samples. Specimen: cultured CD8+ T cells from PBMCs, collected from culture after CMV antigen stimulation. The chain couples TRBV9 to TRBJ1-1; D unclear. CDR3 sequence reads: CASSGEVEAYTEAFF. Here the CDR3 DNA reads TGTGCCAGCAGCGGCGAAGTGGAGGCGTACACTGAAGCTTTCTTT. The variable domain in full, completed from reference TRBV9 and TRBJ1-1, reads DSGVTQTPKHLITATGQRVTLRCSPRSGDLSVYWYQQSLDQGLQFLIQYYNGEERAKGNILERFSAQQFPDLHSELNLSSLELGDSALYFCASSGEVEAYTEAFFGQGTRLTVV.